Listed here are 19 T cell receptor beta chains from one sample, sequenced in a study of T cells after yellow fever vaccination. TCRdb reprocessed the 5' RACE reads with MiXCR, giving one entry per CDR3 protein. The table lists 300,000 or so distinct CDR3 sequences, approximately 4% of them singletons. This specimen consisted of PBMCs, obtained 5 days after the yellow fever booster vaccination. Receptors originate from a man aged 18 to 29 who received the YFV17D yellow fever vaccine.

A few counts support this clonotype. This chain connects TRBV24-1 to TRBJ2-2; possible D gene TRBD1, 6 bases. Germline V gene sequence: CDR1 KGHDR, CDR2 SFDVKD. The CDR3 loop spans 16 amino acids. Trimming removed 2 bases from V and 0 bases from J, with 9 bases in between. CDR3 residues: CATSDSRTANTGELFF. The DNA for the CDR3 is TGTGCCACCAGTGATTCCCGGACAGCGAACACCGGGGAGCTGTTTTTT.

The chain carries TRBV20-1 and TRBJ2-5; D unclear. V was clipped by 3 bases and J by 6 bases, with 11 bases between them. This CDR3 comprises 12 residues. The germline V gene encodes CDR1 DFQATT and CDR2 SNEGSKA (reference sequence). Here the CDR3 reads CSASGPRQTQYF. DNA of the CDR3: TGCAGTGCTAGTGGTCCGCGCCAGACCCAGTACTTC.

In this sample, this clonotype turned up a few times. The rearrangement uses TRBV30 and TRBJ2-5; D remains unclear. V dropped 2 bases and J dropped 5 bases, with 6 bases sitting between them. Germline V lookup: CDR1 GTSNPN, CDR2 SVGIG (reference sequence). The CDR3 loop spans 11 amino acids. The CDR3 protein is CAWSPRETQYF. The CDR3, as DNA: TGTGCCTGGAGTCCTAGGGAGACCCAGTACTTC.

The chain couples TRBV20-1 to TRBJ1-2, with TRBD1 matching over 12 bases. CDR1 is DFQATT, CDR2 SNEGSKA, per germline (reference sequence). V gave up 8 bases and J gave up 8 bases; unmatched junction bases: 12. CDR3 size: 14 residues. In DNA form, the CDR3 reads TGCAGTTCGAACCCGGGACAGGGGGCGCGGGGCTACACCTTC. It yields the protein CSSNPGQGARGYTF.

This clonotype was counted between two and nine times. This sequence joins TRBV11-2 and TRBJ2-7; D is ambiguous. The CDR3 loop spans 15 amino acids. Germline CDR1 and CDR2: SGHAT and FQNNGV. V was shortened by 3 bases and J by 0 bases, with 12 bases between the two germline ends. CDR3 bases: TGTGCCAGCAGCTTTGACTCCTTTAGCTCCTACGAGCAGTACGTC. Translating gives CASSFDSFSSYEQYV.

The CDR3 spells CSPGQGVDEKLFF. The CDR3 nucleotides read TGCAGCCCAGGACAGGGAGTGGATGAAAAACTGTTTTTT. The chain carries TRBV20-1 and TRBJ1-4, with 8 bases lining up with TRBD1. CDR3 length: 13 amino acids. CDR1 and CDR2 from the germline V gene are DFQATT and SNEGSKA (reference sequence).

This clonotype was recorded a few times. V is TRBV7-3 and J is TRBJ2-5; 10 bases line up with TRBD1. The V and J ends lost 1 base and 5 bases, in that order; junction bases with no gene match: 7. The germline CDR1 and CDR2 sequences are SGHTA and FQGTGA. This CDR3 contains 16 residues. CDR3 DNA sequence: TGTGCCAGCAGCTTAAAGGGACAGGGGACGGGGGAGACCCAGTACTTC. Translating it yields CASSLKGQGTGETQYF.

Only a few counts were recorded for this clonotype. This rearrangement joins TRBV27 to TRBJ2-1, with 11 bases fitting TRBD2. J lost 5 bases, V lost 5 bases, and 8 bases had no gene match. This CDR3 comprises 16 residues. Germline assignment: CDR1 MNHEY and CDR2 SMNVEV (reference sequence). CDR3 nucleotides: TGTGCCAGCAGTCCCTTAGCGGGGGGGCCTGACAATGAGCAGTTCTTC. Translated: CASSPLAGGPDNEQFF.

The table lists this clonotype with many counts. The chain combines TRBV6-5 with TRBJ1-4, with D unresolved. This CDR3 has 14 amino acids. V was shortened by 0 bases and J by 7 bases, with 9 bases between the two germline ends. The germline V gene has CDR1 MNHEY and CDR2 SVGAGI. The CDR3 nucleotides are TGTGCCAGCAGTTACTCACAGACGCGTGAAAAACTGTTTTTT. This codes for CASSYSQTREKLFF.

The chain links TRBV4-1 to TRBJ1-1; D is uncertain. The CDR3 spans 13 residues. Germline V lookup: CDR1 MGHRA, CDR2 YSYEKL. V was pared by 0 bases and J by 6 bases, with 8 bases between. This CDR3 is CASSQDGESEAFF. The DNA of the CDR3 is TGCGCCAGCAGCCAAGACGGAGAGTCTGAAGCTTTCTTT.

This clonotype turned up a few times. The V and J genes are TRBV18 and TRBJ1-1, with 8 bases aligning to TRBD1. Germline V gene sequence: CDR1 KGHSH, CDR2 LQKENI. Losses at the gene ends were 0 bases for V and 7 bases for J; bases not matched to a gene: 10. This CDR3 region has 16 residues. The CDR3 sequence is CASSPPNIRGQVEAFF. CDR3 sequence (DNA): TGTGCCAGCTCACCACCGAATATACGGGGACAGGTTGAAGCTTTCTTT. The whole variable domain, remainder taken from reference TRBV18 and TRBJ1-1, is NAGVMQNPRHLVRRRGQEARLRCSPMKGHSHVYWYRQLPEEGLKFMVYLQKENIIDESGMPKERFSAEFPKEGPSILRIQQVVRGDSAAYFCASSPPNIRGQVEAFFGQGTRLTVV.

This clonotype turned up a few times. The DNA for the CDR3 is TGTGCCAGCAGCCCACAACCCACTTGGACAGATACAGATACGCAGTATTTT. Translated, it gives CASSPQPTWTDTDTQYF. The chain employs TRBV7-3 and TRBJ2-3; perhaps TRBD1 as D (6 bases). The CDR3 runs to 17 residues. V was clipped by 5 bases and J by 3 bases, with 21 bases between them. Germline V gene data show CDR1 as SGHTA and CDR2 as FQGTGA.

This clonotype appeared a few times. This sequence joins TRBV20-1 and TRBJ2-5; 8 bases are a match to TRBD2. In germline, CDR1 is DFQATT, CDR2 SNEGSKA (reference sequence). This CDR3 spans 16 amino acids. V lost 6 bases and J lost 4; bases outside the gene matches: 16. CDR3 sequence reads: CSARASGAGGAETQYF. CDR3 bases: TGCAGTGCGAGGGCTTCAGGTGCGGGGGGAGCAGAGACCCAGTACTTC.

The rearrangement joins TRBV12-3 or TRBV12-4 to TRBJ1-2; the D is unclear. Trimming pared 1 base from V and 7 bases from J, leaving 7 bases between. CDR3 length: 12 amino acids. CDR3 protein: CASSLVGRGYTF. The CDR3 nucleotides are TGTGCCAGCAGTTTAGTCGGACGTGGCTACACCTTC.

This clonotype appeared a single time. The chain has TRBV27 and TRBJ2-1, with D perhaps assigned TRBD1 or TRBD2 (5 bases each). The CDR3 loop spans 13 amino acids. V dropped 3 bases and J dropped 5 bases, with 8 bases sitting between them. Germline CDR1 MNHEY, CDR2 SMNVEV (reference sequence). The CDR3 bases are TGTGCCAGCAGTTTCGGGGCCAACAATGAGCAGTTCTTC. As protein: CASSFGANNEQFF.

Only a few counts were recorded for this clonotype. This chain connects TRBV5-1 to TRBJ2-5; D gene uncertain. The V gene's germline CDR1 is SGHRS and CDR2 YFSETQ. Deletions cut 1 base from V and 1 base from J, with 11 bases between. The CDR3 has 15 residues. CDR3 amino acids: CASSLIGPTQETQYF. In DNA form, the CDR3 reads TGCGCCAGCAGCTTGATTGGGCCGACCCAAGAGACCCAGTACTTC.

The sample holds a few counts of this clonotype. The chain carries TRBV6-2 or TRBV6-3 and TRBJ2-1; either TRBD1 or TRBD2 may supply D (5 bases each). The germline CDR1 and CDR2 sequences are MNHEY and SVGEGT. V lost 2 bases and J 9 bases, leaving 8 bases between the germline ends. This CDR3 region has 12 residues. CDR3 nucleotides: TGTGCCAGCAGTTACCGGGGCAGTGAGCAGTTCTTC. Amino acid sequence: CASSYRGSEQFF.

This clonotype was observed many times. CDR3 coding DNA: TGTGCCAGCAGTTTGGGCCCGGCAGATACGCAGTATTTT. Protein: CASSLGPADTQYF. The chain carries TRBV28 and TRBJ2-3; no reliable D call. Per germline, CDR1 MDHEN and CDR2 SYDVKM. The CDR3 loop spans 13 amino acids. Trimming took off 3 bases at V and 4 bases at J, with 8 bases between the two ends.

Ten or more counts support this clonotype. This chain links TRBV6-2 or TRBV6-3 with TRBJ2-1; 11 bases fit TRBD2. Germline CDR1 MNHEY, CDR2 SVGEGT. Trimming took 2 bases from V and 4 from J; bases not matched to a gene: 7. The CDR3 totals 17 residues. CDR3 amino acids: CASSYDASSGGYNEQFF. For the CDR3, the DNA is TGTGCCAGCAGTTACGACGCGTCTAGCGGGGGGTACAATGAGCAGTTCTTC.